These 14 T cell receptor beta chains were all obtained from the same sample, sequenced in a study of circulating and synovial CD4+ cells in juvenile arthritis. Using immunoSEQ multiplex PCR, the repertoire was profiled, and TCRdb retains in-frame clones only, with some absent. The sample includes tens of thousands of clones, roughly 94% of them seen just once. Source material: CD4+ T cells from blood. All receptors derive from a human donor with juvenile idiopathic arthritis.

V usage is TRBV5-4 and J usage is TRBJ2-7; D is perhaps TRBD1 (6 bases). The CDR3 spans 13 residues. Germline V lookup: CDR1 SGHNT, CDR2 YYREEE (reference sequence). Deletions cut 3 bases from V and 2 bases from J, with 9 bases between. The CDR3 sequence is CASSSGQPYEQYF. The DNA of the CDR3 is TGTGCCAGCAGCTCCGGACAGCCCTACGAGCAGTACTTC.

The V call is TRBV5-1, the J call TRBJ1-6; TRBD1 matches at 12 bases. The V gene end was trimmed by 3 bases and the J gene end by 7 bases; junction bases not matched to a gene: 5. The CDR3 sequence is 16 residues long. From germline, CDR1 is SGHRS and CDR2 YFSETQ. The CDR3 coding sequence is TGCGCCAGCAGCTGGGGACAGGGGGCACTCAATTCACCCCTCCACTTT. It encodes CASSWGQGALNSPLHF.

The chain uses TRBV5-1 and TRBJ2-7; 12 positions match TRBD1. This CDR3 comprises 14 residues. Germline CDR1 and CDR2: SGHRS and YFSETQ. Trimming cost V 4 bases and J 7 bases; bases outside gene matches: 6. The CDR3 DNA follows: TGCGCCAGCAGCCGGGGACAGGGGGCTGAGGAGCAGTACTTC. It encodes CASSRGQGAEEQYF.

The gene calls are TRBV6-5 and TRBJ2-2; 8 bases match TRBD2. V shed 7 bases, J shed 5 bases, and the junction held 9 bases outside the gene matches. There are 15 residues in the CDR3. CDR1 and CDR2 from the germline V gene are MNHEY and SVGAGI. The CDR3, as DNA: TGTGCCAGCACCCCAGCGGGGGCGCGTACCGGGGAGCTGTTTTTT. Its translation is CASTPAGARTGELFF.

The gene calls are TRBV19 and TRBJ2-1, with D tentatively TRBD2 (6 bases). The CDR3 sequence is 14 residues long. V lost 4 bases and J lost 0, with 7 bases in between. The germline CDR1 and CDR2 sequences are LNHDA and SQIVND (reference sequence). In DNA, the CDR3 is TGTGCCAGTAGTAAGACTAGCTCCTACAATGAGCAGTTCTTC. Protein product: CASSKTSSYNEQFF.

The V call is TRBV6-5, the J call TRBJ2-7; D possibly corresponds to TRBD1 (5 bases). In germline, CDR1 is MNHEY, CDR2 SVGAGI. The V end lost 2 bases, the J end lost 3 bases, and 11 bases lay between the germline ends. The CDR3 runs 14 residues. The CDR3 region is CASSYDRQLYEQYF. The DNA for the CDR3 is TGTGCCAGCAGTTACGACCGACAGCTCTACGAGCAGTACTTC.

The chain links TRBV5-1 to TRBJ1-1, with D tentatively TRBD1 (6 bases). The germline V and J ends were trimmed by 2 bases and 1 base, with 9 bases remaining between them. Germline-derived CDR1 and CDR2 are SGHRS and YFSETQ. The CDR3 is 14 residues long. As DNA, the CDR3 is TGCGCCAGCAGCTTCCCGGACAGGAACACTGAAGCTTTCTTT. Translating gives CASSFPDRNTEAFF.

The chain has TRBV27 and TRBJ1-3; D possibly corresponds to TRBD1 (6 bases). CDR1 and CDR2 (germline): MNHEY, SMNVEV (reference sequence). There are 17 residues in the CDR3. Trimming stripped 5 bases from V and 0 bases from J, with 17 bases between. The CDR3 sequence is CASSPTRQAGSGNTIYF. The CDR3 bases are TGTGCCAGCAGTCCGACACGACAGGCCGGCTCTGGAAACACCATATATTTT.

The chain couples TRBV29-1 to TRBJ2-3; D call uncertain. This CDR3 region has 12 residues. V dropped 0 bases and J dropped 2 bases, with 3 bases sitting between them. Germline V gene lookup returns CDR1 SQVTM and CDR2 ANQGSEA. This CDR3 is CSVEDLTDTQYF. CDR3 DNA: TGCAGCGTTGAAGACCTCACAGATACGCAGTATTTT.

The chain combines TRBV25-1 with TRBJ2-3; 7 positions match TRBD2. Losses at the gene ends were 4 bases for V and 3 bases for J; bases not matched to a gene: 7. Germline CDR1 is MGHDK and CDR2 is SYGVNS. The CDR3 spans 15 residues. The CDR3 DNA reads TGTGCCAGCAGTGTTAGCGGGCCTAGGACAGATACGCAGTATTTT. It codes for CASSVSGPRTDTQYF.

V and J are TRBV10-3 and TRBJ2-1, with D uncertain. V shed 2 bases and J shed 5 bases, with 7 bases lying between them. CDR3 length: 13 residues. The V gene's germline CDR1 is ENHRY and CDR2 SYGVKD. CDR3 in amino acids: CAISEDTNNEQFF. CDR3 nucleotides: TGTGCCATCAGTGAGGACACCAACAATGAGCAGTTCTTC.

This sequence joins TRBV5-1 and TRBJ1-4; 10 nucleotides agree with TRBD1. The CDR3 consists of 14 residues. Germline V CDR1 and CDR2: SGHRS, YFSETQ. The trim removed 4 bases at V and 8 bases at J, leaving 5 bases unmatched. The CDR3: CASSRDRGGEKLFF. The CDR3 DNA follows: TGCGCCAGCAGCCGGGACAGGGGAGGGGAAAAACTGTTTTTT.

The CDR3 DNA is TGTGCCAGTAGTACCTACAAGGGAGGTGAAGCTTTCTTT. Translation: CASSTYKGGEAFF. The chain joins TRBV19 to TRBJ1-1, with D uncertain. V lost 4 bases and J 7 bases, leaving 13 bases between the germline ends. CDR3 length: 13 residues. Germline CDR1 LNHDA, CDR2 SQIVND (reference sequence).

This chain uses TRBV11-2 with TRBJ2-1; 11 bases align to TRBD2. V shed 1 base, J shed 5 bases, and the junction held 7 bases outside the gene matches. The CDR3 length is 17 residues. Per the germline V gene, CDR1 is SGHAT and CDR2 is FQNNGV. Here the CDR3 DNA reads TGTGCCAGCAGCTTAGTACTACTAGCGGGGGCGAACAATGAGCAGTTCTTC. Translation: CASSLVLLAGANNEQFF.